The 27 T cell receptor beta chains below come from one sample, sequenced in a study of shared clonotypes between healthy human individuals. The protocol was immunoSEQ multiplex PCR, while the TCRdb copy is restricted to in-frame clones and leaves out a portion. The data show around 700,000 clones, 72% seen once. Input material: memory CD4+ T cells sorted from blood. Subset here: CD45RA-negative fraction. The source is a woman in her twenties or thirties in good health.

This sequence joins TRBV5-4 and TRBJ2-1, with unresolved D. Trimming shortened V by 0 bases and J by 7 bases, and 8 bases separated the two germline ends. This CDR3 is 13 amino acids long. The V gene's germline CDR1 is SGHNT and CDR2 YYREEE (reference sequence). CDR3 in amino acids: CASSLDLGNEQFF. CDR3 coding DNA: TGTGCCAGCAGCTTGGATCTGGGGAATGAGCAGTTCTTC.

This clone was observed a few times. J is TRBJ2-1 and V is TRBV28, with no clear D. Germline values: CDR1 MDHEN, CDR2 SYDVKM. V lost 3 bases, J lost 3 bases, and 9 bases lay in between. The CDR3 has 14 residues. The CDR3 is CASSFWTNYNEQFF. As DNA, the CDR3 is TGTGCCAGCAGTTTCTGGACGAACTACAATGAGCAGTTCTTC.

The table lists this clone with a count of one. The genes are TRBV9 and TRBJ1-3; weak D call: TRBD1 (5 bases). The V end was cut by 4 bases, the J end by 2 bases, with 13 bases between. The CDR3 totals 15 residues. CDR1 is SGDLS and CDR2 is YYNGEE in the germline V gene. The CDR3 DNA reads TGTGCCAGCAGCCGGGTTGTGGGGCCTGGAAACACCATATATTTT. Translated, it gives CASSRVVGPGNTIYF.

DNA of the CDR3: TGCGCCAGCAGCCACCGGGGTGCGGGAGGGAGCCACGAGCAGTACTTC. Encoded protein: CASSHRGAGGSHEQYF. The chain couples TRBV4-1 to TRBJ2-7, with 9 positions matching TRBD2. Germline-derived CDR1 and CDR2 are MGHRA and YSYEKL. The CDR3 totals 16 residues. Unmatched junction bases numbered 11, after V lost 3 bases and J lost 5 bases.

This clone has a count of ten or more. CDR3 sequence: CASSLVQGSGTEAFF. CDR3 bases: TGTGCCAGCAGCTTGGTTCAGGGGTCGGGGACTGAAGCTTTCTTT. V and J are TRBV5-8 and TRBJ1-1; tentative D call: TRBD1 (6 bases). The length of the CDR3 is 15 residues. The germline V and J ends were trimmed by 0 bases and 5 bases, with 14 bases remaining between them. Germline-derived CDR1 and CDR2 are SGHTS and YDEGEE.

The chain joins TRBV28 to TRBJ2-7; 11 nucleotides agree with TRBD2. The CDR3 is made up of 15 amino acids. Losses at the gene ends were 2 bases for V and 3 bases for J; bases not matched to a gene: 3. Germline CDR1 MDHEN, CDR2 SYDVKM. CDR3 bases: TGTGCCAGCAGTTTAACTAGCGGGAGTAACTACGAGCAGTACTTC. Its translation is CASSLTSGSNYEQYF.

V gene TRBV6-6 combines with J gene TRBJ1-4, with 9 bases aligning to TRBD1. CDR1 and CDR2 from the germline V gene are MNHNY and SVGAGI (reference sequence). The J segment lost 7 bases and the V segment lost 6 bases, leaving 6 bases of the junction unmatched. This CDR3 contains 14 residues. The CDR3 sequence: CASRGTGGGEKLFF. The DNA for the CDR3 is TGTGCCAGCAGGGGTACAGGGGGCGGTGAAAAACTGTTTTTT.

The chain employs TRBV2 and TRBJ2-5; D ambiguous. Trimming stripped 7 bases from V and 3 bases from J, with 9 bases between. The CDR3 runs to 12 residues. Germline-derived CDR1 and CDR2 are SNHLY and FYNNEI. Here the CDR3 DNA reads TGTGCCAGCATAGGGATTAAAGAGACCCAGTACTTC. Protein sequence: CASIGIKETQYF.

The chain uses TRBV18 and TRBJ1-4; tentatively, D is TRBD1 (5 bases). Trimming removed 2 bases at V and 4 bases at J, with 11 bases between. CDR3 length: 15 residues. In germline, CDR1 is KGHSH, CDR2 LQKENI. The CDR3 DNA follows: TGTGCCAGCTCACCAGGCCGGGGCGGTAATGAAAAACTGTTTTTT. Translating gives CASSPGRGGNEKLFF.

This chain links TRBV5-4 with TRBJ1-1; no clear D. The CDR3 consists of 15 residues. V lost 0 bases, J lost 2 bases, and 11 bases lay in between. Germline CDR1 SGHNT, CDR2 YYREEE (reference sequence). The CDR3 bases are TGTGCCAGCAGCTTGGCCCCTGGGGTTAACACTGAAGCTTTCTTT. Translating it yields CASSLAPGVNTEAFF.

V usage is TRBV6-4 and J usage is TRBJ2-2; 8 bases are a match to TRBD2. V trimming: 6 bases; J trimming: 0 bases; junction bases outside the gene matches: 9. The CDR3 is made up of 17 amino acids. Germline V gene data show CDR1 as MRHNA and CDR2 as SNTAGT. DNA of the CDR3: TGTGCCAGCAGCGGACGGTATAGCGGGGCGAACACCGGGGAGCTGTTTTTT. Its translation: CASSGRYSGANTGELFF.

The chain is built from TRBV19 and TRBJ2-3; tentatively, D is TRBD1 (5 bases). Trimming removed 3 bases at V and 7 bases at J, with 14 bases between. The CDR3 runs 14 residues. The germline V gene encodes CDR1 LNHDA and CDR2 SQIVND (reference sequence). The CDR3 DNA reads TGTGCCAGTAGTATTGGGGCAGGCACTAATACGCAGTATTTT. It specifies CASSIGAGTNTQYF.

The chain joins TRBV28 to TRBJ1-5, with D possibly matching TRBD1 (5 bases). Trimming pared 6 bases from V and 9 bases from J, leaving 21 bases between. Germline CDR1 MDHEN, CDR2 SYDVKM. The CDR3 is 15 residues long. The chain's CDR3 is CASSRGGGKTWPQHF. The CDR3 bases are TGTGCCAGCAGCCGGGGGGGAGGGAAAACGTGGCCCCAGCATTTT.

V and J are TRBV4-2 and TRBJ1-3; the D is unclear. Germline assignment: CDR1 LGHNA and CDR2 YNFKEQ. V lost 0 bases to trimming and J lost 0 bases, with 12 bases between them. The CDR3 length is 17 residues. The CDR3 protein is CASSQERSGSSGNTIYF. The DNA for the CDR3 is TGTGCCAGCAGCCAAGAGCGGTCCGGCAGCTCTGGAAACACCATATATTTT.

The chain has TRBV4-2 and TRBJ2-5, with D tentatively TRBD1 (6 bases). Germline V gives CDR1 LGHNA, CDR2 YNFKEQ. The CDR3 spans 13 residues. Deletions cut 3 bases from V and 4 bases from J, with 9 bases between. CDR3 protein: CASSHQGSETQYF. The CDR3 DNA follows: TGTGCCAGCAGCCACCAGGGGTCAGAGACCCAGTACTTC.

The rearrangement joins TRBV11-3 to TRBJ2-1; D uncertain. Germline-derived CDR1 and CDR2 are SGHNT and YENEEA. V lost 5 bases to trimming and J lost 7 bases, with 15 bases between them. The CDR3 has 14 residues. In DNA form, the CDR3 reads TGTGCCAGCAGCAACACGTTAATGAGGAATGAGCAGTTCTTC. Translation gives CASSNTLMRNEQFF.

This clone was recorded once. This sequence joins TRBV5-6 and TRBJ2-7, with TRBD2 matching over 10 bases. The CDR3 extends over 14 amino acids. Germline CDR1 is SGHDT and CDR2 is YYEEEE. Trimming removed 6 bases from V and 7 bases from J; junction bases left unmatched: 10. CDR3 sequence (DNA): TGTGCCAGCACCGGGTGGGGTAGCGGGAGGGAGCAGTACTTC. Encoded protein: CASTGWGSGREQYF.

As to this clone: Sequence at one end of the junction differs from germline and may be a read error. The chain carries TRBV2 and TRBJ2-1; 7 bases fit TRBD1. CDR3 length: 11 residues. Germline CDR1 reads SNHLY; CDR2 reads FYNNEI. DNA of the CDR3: TGTGCCAGCAGACCCGTAGGGGGCGTCCTCTTC. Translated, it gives CASRPVGGVLF.

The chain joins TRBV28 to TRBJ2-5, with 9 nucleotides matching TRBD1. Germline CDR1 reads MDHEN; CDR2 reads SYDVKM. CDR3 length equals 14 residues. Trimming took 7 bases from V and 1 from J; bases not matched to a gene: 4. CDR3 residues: CASKPQGAQETQYF. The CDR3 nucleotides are TGTGCCAGCAAACCACAGGGGGCCCAAGAGACCCAGTACTTC.

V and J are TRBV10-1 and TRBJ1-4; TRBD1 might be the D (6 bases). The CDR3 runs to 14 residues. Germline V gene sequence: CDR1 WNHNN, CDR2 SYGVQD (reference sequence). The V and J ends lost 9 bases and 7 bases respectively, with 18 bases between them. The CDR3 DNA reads TGCGCCAGGTATAGGGGGGAAGAGGTTGAAAAACTGTTTTTT. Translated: CARYRGEEVEKLFF.

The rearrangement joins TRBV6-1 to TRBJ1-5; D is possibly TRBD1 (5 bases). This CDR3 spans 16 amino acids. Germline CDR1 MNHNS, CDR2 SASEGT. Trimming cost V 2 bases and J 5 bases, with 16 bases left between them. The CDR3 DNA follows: TGTGCCAGCAGTGAACTTGGGACCCCGGGAGATCAGCCCCAGCATTTT. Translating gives CASSELGTPGDQPQHF.

This chain's CDR3 is CATSRGRKGGVGYEQYF. CDR3 in DNA: TGTGCCACCAGCAGAGGCCGAAAGGGGGGAGTAGGATACGAGCAGTACTTC. This chain connects TRBV15 to TRBJ2-7; D possibly uses TRBD1 or TRBD2 (6 bases each). Trimming removed 1 base from V and 4 bases from J, with 20 bases in between. Germline loops: CDR1 LNHNV, CDR2 YYDKDF (reference sequence). This CDR3 is built from 17 residues.

This CDR3 is CASSRAGTGYQETQYF. The CDR3 nucleotides read TGTGCCAGCTCCCGAGCCGGGACAGGCTACCAAGAGACCCAGTACTTC. This rearrangement joins TRBV18 to TRBJ2-5; TRBD1 matches 8 bases. There are 16 residues in the CDR3. J lost 0 bases, V lost 6 bases, and 9 bases had no gene match. Germline CDR1 reads KGHSH; CDR2 reads LQKENI. Full variable domain (remainder filled in from reference TRBV18 and TRBJ2-5): NAGVMQNPRHLVRRRGQEARLRCSPMKGHSHVYWYRQLPEEGLKFMVYLQKENIIDESGMPKERFSAEFPKEGPSILRIQQVVRGDSAAYFCASSRAGTGYQETQYFGPGTRLLVL.

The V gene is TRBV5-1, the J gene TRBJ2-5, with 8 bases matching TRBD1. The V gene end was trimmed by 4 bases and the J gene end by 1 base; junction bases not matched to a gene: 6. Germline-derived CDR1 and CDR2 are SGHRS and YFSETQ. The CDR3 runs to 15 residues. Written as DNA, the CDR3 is TGCGCCAGCAGCGAGACAGGGGCTCTCCAAGAGACCCAGTACTTC. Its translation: CASSETGALQETQYF.

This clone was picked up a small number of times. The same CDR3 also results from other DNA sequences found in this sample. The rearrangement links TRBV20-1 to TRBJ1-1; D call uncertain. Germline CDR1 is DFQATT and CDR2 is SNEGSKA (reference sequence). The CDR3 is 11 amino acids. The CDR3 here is CSADRDTEAFF. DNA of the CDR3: TGCAGCGCTGATAGGGACACTGAAGCTTTCTTT.

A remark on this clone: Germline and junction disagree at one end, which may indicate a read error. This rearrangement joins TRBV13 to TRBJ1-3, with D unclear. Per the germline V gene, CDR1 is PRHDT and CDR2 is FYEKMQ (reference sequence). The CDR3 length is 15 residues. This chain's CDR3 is CATSRDGLSGNTIYF. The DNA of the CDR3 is TGTGCCACCAGCCGTGATGGCCTCTCTGGAAACACCATATATTTT.

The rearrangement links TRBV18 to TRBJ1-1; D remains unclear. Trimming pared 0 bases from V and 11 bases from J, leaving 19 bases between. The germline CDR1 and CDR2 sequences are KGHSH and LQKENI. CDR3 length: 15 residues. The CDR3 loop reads CASSPPGSGVMAAFF. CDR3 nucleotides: TGTGCCAGCTCACCACCTGGGTCCGGGGTAATGGCCGCTTTCTTT.